These 13 T cell receptor beta chains share one sample of origin, sequenced in a study of control samples from healthy donors and cancer patients. Only in-frame clones appear in the TCRdb table, and some are missing; sequencing was by immunoSEQ multiplex PCR. The sample lists some 130,000 clones, more than 85% seen once, with about 9% in the top ten. Sequenced sample: blood. The receptors stem from a young man in good health.

This clone was recorded only once. The J gene is TRBJ1-4, the V gene TRBV5-3; D uncertain. TRBV5-3 is recorded as an ORF, its role being uncertain. This CDR3 contains 14 residues. V was cut by 7 bases and J by 5 bases, with 15 bases left in between. The CDR3 reads CARAKQHRNEKLFF. DNA of the CDR3: TGTGCCAGAGCCAAACAGCACCGGAATGAAAAACTGTTTTTT.

The chain joins TRBV6-5 to TRBJ2-3, with 7 positions matching TRBD2. Germline lookup yields CDR1 MNHEY and CDR2 SVGAGI. CDR3 size: 14 residues. V was clipped by 6 bases and J by 0 bases; unmatched bases: 3. DNA for the CDR3: TGTGCCAGCAGCCCAGCGGGGAGCACAGATACGCAGTATTTT. Translated, it gives CASSPAGSTDTQYF.

The J gene is TRBJ2-7, the V gene TRBV27; 10 bases fit TRBD1. The V gene's germline CDR1 is MNHEY and CDR2 SMNVEV (reference sequence). Trimming took 6 bases from V and 5 from J; bases not matched to a gene: 13. CDR3 length: 16 amino acids. The CDR3 region is CASRTIGTGVGDEQYF. As DNA, the CDR3 is TGTGCCAGCAGAACCATCGGGACAGGGGTTGGCGACGAGCAGTACTTC.

The chain uses TRBV6-1 and TRBJ2-1; D is undetermined. CDR3 length equals 15 residues. Germline V gives CDR1 MNHNS, CDR2 SASEGT. V gave up 1 base and J gave up 0 bases, with 7 bases separating them. This CDR3 is CASSEVPSSYNEQFF. In nucleotides, the CDR3 is TGTGCCAGCAGTGAAGTTCCGAGCTCCTACAATGAGCAGTTCTTC.

The chain combines TRBV5-6 with TRBJ1-6; D is unclear. The CDR3 length is 15 residues. CDR1 and CDR2 (germline): SGHDT, YYEEEE. V dropped 0 bases and J dropped 2 bases, with 6 bases sitting between them. CDR3 coding DNA: TGTGCCAGCAGCTTGGGCCCGGCCTATAATTCACCCCTCCACTTT. Its protein is CASSLGPAYNSPLHF.

The gene calls are TRBV2 and TRBJ2-7; D ambiguous. The CDR3 consists of 12 residues. The germline V and J ends were trimmed by 5 bases and 3 bases, with 8 bases remaining between them. Per germline, CDR1 SNHLY and CDR2 FYNNEI. The CDR3, as DNA: TGTGCCAGCAGTTCCATTTACTACGAGCAGTACTTC. This sequence encodes CASSSIYYEQYF.

The CDR3 sequence is CASSRRREGPIYF. The CDR3 bases are TGTGCCAGTAGCCGACGCCGCGAGGGGCCCATATATTTT. The chain combines TRBV19 with TRBJ1-3; D might be TRBD1 (5 bases). Per germline, CDR1 LNHDA and CDR2 SQIVND (reference sequence). The V gene lost 6 bases and the J gene lost 11 bases, with 17 bases spanning the gap. The CDR3 is 13 amino acids.

This clone appeared a few times. This rearrangement joins TRBV6-1 to TRBJ2-7; D may correspond to TRBD1 or TRBD2 (5 bases each). Trimming cost V 3 bases and J 2 bases, with 8 bases left between them. CDR1 is MNHNS, CDR2 SASEGT, per germline. This CDR3 is 13 amino acids long. The CDR3 nucleotides are TGTGCCAGCAGTGAGGGGACCACCTACGAGCAGTACTTC. Translating gives CASSEGTTYEQYF.

V is TRBV5-1 and J is TRBJ2-2; TRBD1 aligns across 8 bases. V was pared by 4 bases and J by 5 bases, with 4 bases of the junction left unmatched. CDR1 is SGHRS and CDR2 is YFSETQ in the germline V gene. This CDR3 spans 14 amino acids. CDR3 nucleotide sequence: TGCGCCAGCAGCACCGGACAGGGTACCGGGGAGCTGTTTTTT. Protein sequence: CASSTGQGTGELFF.

The V call is TRBV19, the J call TRBJ1-1; D gene uncertain. Germline V gene sequence: CDR1 LNHDA, CDR2 SQIVND (reference sequence). Trimming left V 4 bases short and J 6 bases short, with 12 bases between. The CDR3 consists of 13 residues. CDR3 region: CASSTSFQAEAFF. CDR3 nucleotides: TGTGCCAGTAGTACATCCTTTCAAGCTGAAGCTTTCTTT.

The table lists this clone with a few counts. The J gene is TRBJ1-2, the V gene TRBV2; D perhaps matches TRBD1 (5 bases). Germline V lookup: CDR1 SNHLY, CDR2 FYNNEI. The CDR3 runs 14 residues. Trimming cost V 7 bases and J 11 bases, with 23 bases left between them. This CDR3 reads CASISVPPAGGYTF. CDR3 coding DNA: TGTGCCAGCATTTCCGTGCCACCAGCGGGGGGGTACACCTTC.

V usage is TRBV5-1 and J usage is TRBJ2-7, with TRBD1 matching 8 bases. V lost 4 bases and J lost 4; bases outside the gene matches: 10. The CDR3 extends over 15 amino acids. From germline, CDR1 is SGHRS and CDR2 YFSETQ. The DNA of the CDR3 is TGCGCCAGCAGCCCCTTGACAGGGGACGGGTACGAGCAGTACTTC. This translates into CASSPLTGDGYEQYF.

This clone was picked up one time. The chain joins TRBV7-9 to TRBJ1-5, with TRBD1 identical over 9 bases. CDR3 length: 14 amino acids. Germline trimming cut 5 bases from V and 2 bases from J; bases unmatched to any gene: 1. Looked up from germline, CDR1 is SEHNR and CDR2 is FQNEAQ (reference sequence). CDR3 loop: CASSRTGGNQPQHF. CDR3 coding DNA: TGTGCCAGCAGCCGGACAGGGGGCAATCAGCCCCAGCATTTT.